These 8 T cell receptor beta chains were sequenced from one sample in a study of blood T cell repertoires in COVID-19. The method was immunoSEQ multiplex PCR; TCRdb's version includes in-frame clones alone and lacks a portion of them. Of about 190,000 clones listed, about 80% are singletons. Sequenced sample: peripheral blood. The receptors originated from a man aged 55-75 years with acute or convalescent COVID-19.

The V and J genes are TRBV7-2 and TRBJ1-5, with TRBD1 identical over 7 bases. CDR3 length equals 15 residues. J gave up 5 bases and V 1 base, and 5 bases lay outside the gene matches. Germline values: CDR1 SGHTA, CDR2 FQGNSA. The CDR3 region is CASSLGQGGYQPQHF. The DNA of the CDR3 is TGTGCCAGCAGCTTAGGACAGGGCGGCTATCAGCCCCAGCATTTT.

The genes are TRBV7-2 and TRBJ2-3; 9 bases map to TRBD2. CDR1 is SGHTA, CDR2 FQGNSA, per germline. Trimming removed 6 bases from V and 7 bases from J; junction bases left unmatched: 14. The CDR3 contains 16 residues. CDR3 sequence reads: CASRSPAGGPDYTQYF. CDR3 nucleotide sequence: TGTGCCAGCAGATCACCAGCGGGGGGACCCGATTATACGCAGTATTTT.

This rearrangement joins TRBV7-9 to TRBJ2-1; 8 bases fit TRBD2. CDR1 SEHNR and CDR2 FQNEAQ come from the germline V gene (reference sequence). The CDR3 spans 16 residues. The V segment lost 5 bases and the J segment 0 bases; nucleotides outside the gene matches: 6. The CDR3, as DNA: TGTGCCAGCAGCGACACTAGCGGCCGCTCCTACAATGAGCAGTTCTTC. Its protein is CASSDTSGRSYNEQFF.

The chain uses TRBV7-9 and TRBJ2-7, with 10 positions matching TRBD1. The germline V gene has CDR1 SEHNR and CDR2 FQNEAQ (reference sequence). After removal of 5 bases from V and 6 bases from J, the junction contained 4 bases not matched to a gene. CDR3 size: 13 residues. CDR3: CASSRQGAGEQYF. Written as DNA, the CDR3 is TGTGCCAGCAGCAGACAGGGGGCTGGCGAGCAGTACTTC.

The chain combines TRBV30 with TRBJ1-6, with unresolved D. V was shortened by 3 bases and J by 5 bases, with 23 bases between the two germline ends. The CDR3 has 18 amino acids. Germline CDR1 reads GTSNPN; CDR2 reads SVGIG (reference sequence). The CDR3 here is CAWRGWSYSVFDNSPLHF. In nucleotides, the CDR3 is TGTGCCTGGAGGGGCTGGTCCTATAGTGTATTTGATAATTCACCCCTCCACTTT.

V usage is TRBV3-1 (or the pseudogene TRBV3-2) and J usage is TRBJ2-7, with a weak D call TRBD2 (5 bases). CDR1 LGHDT and CDR2 YNNKEL come from the germline V gene (reference sequence). V was pared by 1 base and J by 5 bases, with 21 bases between. This CDR3 comprises 17 residues. CDR3 in amino acids: CASSQVGTAVERNEQYF. The DNA of the CDR3 is TGTGCCAGCAGCCAAGTCGGAACAGCGGTAGAGCGAAACGAGCAGTACTTC.

The rearrangement uses TRBV29-1 and TRBJ1-1; 9 positions agree with TRBD1. The CDR3 is 14 amino acids. Germline CDR1 is SQVTM and CDR2 is ANQGSEA. V lost 4 bases to trimming and J lost 4 bases; unmatched junction nucleotides: 7. The CDR3 reads CSVALGTGSTEAFF. Written as DNA, the CDR3 is TGCAGCGTTGCACTCGGGACAGGGAGCACTGAAGCTTTCTTT.

Points on this clone: At one of its ends the junction is not consistent with the germline gene, which may arise from a read error. The V call is TRBV11-1, the J call TRBJ2-3; TRBD2 matches at 16 bases. Germline-derived CDR1 and CDR2 are SGHAT and FQDESV (reference sequence). The CDR3 loop spans 15 amino acids. The CDR3 coding sequence is TGTGCCAGCAGTTCGGGACTAGCGGGGGGGGCCCCCAGGGATTTT. This codes for CASSSGLAGGAPRDF.